The clone carrying this T cell receptor beta chain was seen only a few times. Measured with immunoSEQ multiplex PCR; TCRdb has only the in-frame clones, and not every one. The sample consists of around 98,000 clones, 80% to 95% of them appearing once. CDR3 length equals 13 residues. Trimming removed 5 bases at V and 0 bases at J, with 7 bases between. Germline-derived CDR1 and CDR2 are MNHEY and SMNVEV (reference sequence). This record comes from a study of Tregs in tolerant kidney transplant recipients. The source was CD4+ T cells from blood, collected before the transplant. This TCR came from a human donor who received a combined kidney and bone marrow transplant. The V and J genes are TRBV27 and TRBJ1-2, with D uncertain. The CDR3 here is CASSIGSNYGYTF. CDR3 DNA: TGTGCCAGCAGTATCGGTTCTAACTATGGCTACACCTTC.